The 30 T cell receptor beta chains below come from one sample, sequenced in a study of blood T cell repertoires in COVID-19. Method: immunoSEQ multiplex PCR; TCRdb's copy keeps in-frame clones and lacks some. The sample holds about 180,000 clones; 75% to 90% are singletons and the top ten take 6.2%. The source material was PBMCs or T cells enriched from blood (not recorded which). All receptors derive from a man aged 40-50 years who had recovered from COVID-19.

The genes are TRBV28 and TRBJ2-3; 10 bases agree with TRBD2. The CDR3 length is 15 residues. V trimming: 6 bases; J trimming: 2 bases; junction bases outside the gene matches: 5. The germline gives CDR1 MDHEN, CDR2 SYDVKM. The CDR3 reads CASSFGTSDTDTQYF. The CDR3, as DNA: TGTGCCAGCAGCTTCGGGACTAGCGACACAGATACGCAGTATTTT. Full variable domain (missing parts from reference TRBV28 and TRBJ2-3): DVKVTQSSRYLVKRTGEKVFLECVQDMDHENMFWYRQDPGLGLRLIYFSYDVKMKEKGDIPEGYSVSREKKERFSLILESASTNQTSMYLCASSFGTSDTDTQYFGPGTRLTVL.

The chain recombines TRBV3-1 (or the pseudogene TRBV3-2) with TRBJ1-4; tentatively, D is TRBD1 (5 bases). This CDR3 is built from 16 residues. CDR1 is LGHDT and CDR2 is YNNKEL in the germline V gene (reference sequence). V lost 3 bases and J lost 6, with 17 bases in between. The CDR3 DNA follows: TGTGCCAGCAGCCAGGCGTTCGGGGGAGGCGATGAAAAACTGTTTTTT. Translated: CASSQAFGGGDEKLFF.

Of note for this clone: Other DNA sequences in the sample encode the same CDR3. The chain joins TRBV27 to TRBJ1-6, with 7 bases matching TRBD1. V dropped 3 bases and J dropped 6; count of bases not matched to a gene: 2. Germline CDR1 MNHEY, CDR2 SMNVEV (reference sequence). This CDR3 contains 14 residues. CDR3 sequence (DNA): TGTGCCAGCAGTTTTTCAGGGGGTAATTCACCCCTCCACTTT. It codes for CASSFSGGNSPLHF.

The J gene is TRBJ1-2, the V gene TRBV29-1; 8 nucleotides match TRBD1. After removal of 6 bases from V and 4 bases from J, the junction contained 10 bases not matched to a gene. The CDR3 extends over 14 amino acids. Germline V gene sequence: CDR1 SQVTM, CDR2 ANQGSEA. The CDR3 DNA reads as TGCAGCGTAACTCGACAGGGGACATTCTATGGCTACACCTTC. It specifies CSVTRQGTFYGYTF.

V is TRBV7-6 and J is TRBJ1-3, with D possibly being TRBD1 (5 bases). Trimming left V 2 bases short and J 2 bases short, with 13 bases between. The germline gives CDR1 SGHVS, CDR2 FNYEAQ. CDR3 length equals 16 residues. The CDR3 is CASSLLGGGTGNTIYF. Here the CDR3 DNA reads TGTGCCAGCAGCTTACTCGGGGGAGGAACTGGAAACACCATATATTTT. The variable domain in full, completed from reference TRBV7-6 and TRBJ1-3, reads GAGVSQSPRYKVTKRGQDVALRCDPISGHVSLYWYRQALGQGPEFLTYFNYEAQQDKSGLPNDRFSAERPEGSISTLTIQRTEQRDSAMYRCASSLLGGGTGNTIYFGEGSWLTVV.

The V and J genes are TRBV9 and TRBJ1-6, with D possibly being TRBD1 (5 bases). The CDR3 runs to 15 residues. Germline lookup yields CDR1 SGDLS and CDR2 YYNGEE. Trimming removed 0 bases at V and 6 bases at J, with 10 bases between. In DNA, the CDR3 is TGTGCCAGCAGCGTAGCGGCGGGGGTTAATTCACCCCTCCACTTT. As protein: CASSVAAGVNSPLHF.

The chain uses TRBV3-1 (or the pseudogene TRBV3-2) and TRBJ1-2; TRBD1 aligns across 8 bases. Germline V lookup: CDR1 LGHDT, CDR2 YNNKEL (reference sequence). This CDR3 has 15 residues. V shed 1 base, J shed 4 bases, and the junction held 5 bases outside the gene matches. The DNA of the CDR3 is TGTGCCAGCAGCCAAGGGGGGGGACAGGTCTATGGCTACACCTTC. This translates into CASSQGGGQVYGYTF.

This chain joins TRBV5-1 and TRBJ1-2, with a weak D call TRBD1 (5 bases). The V and J ends lost 4 bases and 8 bases respectively, with 18 bases between them. Per the germline V gene, CDR1 is SGHRS and CDR2 is YFSETQ. CDR3 size: 14 residues. CDR3 coding DNA: TGCGCCAGCAGCACAGAGCAGGGTAGAGGCGGCTACACCTTC. The encoded protein is CASSTEQGRGGYTF.

V usage is TRBV29-1 and J usage is TRBJ2-1; 15 bases map to TRBD2. From germline, CDR1 is SQVTM and CDR2 ANQGSEA. This CDR3 spans 17 amino acids. Trimming at V came to 8 bases and at J to 5 bases, leaving 13 bases not matched to a gene. CDR3 coding DNA: TGCAGCTCCCGGACTAGCGGGAGGGCCCCGCAGGACAATGAGCAGTTCTTC. Translated, it gives CSSRTSGRAPQDNEQFF.

The V call is TRBV7-8, the J call TRBJ1-1; no reliable D call. With 4 bases removed from V and 6 bases from J, the gap between germline ends came to 12 bases. CDR1 is SGHVS and CDR2 is FQNEAQ in the germline V gene. This CDR3 is 13 amino acids long. In DNA, the CDR3 is TGTGCCAGCAGCTCCTCTCATCAGGCTGAAGCTTTCTTT. As protein: CASSSSHQAEAFF. Filled out from reference TRBV7-8 and TRBJ1-1, the complete variable domain reads GAGVSQSPRYKVAKRGQDVALRCDPISGHVSLFWYQQALGQGPEFLTYFQNEAQLDKSGLPSDRFFAERPEGSVSTLKIQRTQQEDSAVYLCASSSSHQAEAFFGQGTRLTVV.

The gene calls are TRBV9 and TRBJ1-6, with a weak D call TRBD1 (5 bases). The CDR3 runs 15 residues. Germline V gene lookup returns CDR1 SGDLS and CDR2 YYNGEE. V lost 1 base and J lost 10, with 15 bases in between. CDR3: CASSVSSQGGSPLHF. The DNA of the CDR3 is TGTGCCAGCAGCGTATCGAGCCAGGGAGGCTCACCCCTCCACTTT.

V is TRBV5-1 and J is TRBJ1-1, with D perhaps matching TRBD1 (5 bases). There are 14 residues in the CDR3. Trimming removed 6 bases at V and 3 bases at J, with 15 bases between. Germline CDR1 SGHRS, CDR2 YFSETQ. CDR3 in DNA: TGCGCCAGCACCCCTTTCGGGGGGGACACTGAAGCTTTCTTT. This gives the protein CASTPFGGDTEAFF.

The chain couples TRBV7-9 to TRBJ1-6, with D maybe TRBD1 (5 bases). The V gene lost 7 bases and the J gene lost 5 bases, with 12 bases spanning the gap. The CDR3 runs to 14 residues. Germline assignment: CDR1 SEHNR and CDR2 FQNEAQ (reference sequence). CDR3 in amino acids: CASIRGGDNSPLHF. The CDR3 DNA reads TGTGCCAGCATCCGGGGGGGGGATAATTCACCCCTCCACTTT. The full variable domain, with the rest looked up from reference TRBV7-9 and TRBJ1-6, is DTGVSQNPRHKITKRGQNVTFRCDPISEHNRLYWYRQTLGQGPEFLTYFQNEAQLEKSRLLSDRFSAERPKGSFSTLEIQRTEQGDSAMYLCASIRGGDNSPLHFGNGTRLTVT.

V is TRBV7-2 and J is TRBJ1-2; possible D gene TRBD1, 5 bases. The germline V gene encodes CDR1 SGHTA and CDR2 FQGNSA. This CDR3 has 15 residues. Trimming took 0 bases from V and 2 from J, leaving 10 bases between them. For the CDR3, the DNA is TGTGCCAGCAGCTTAGCATCGACAGACAACTATGGCTACACCTTC. Translation: CASSLASTDNYGYTF.

The CDR3 region has the DNA TGTGCCAGCAGCGCCGGAGGGACAGCCCCCTCTGGGGCCAACGTCCTGACTTTC. Encoded protein: CASSAGGTAPSGANVLTF. The rearrangement joins TRBV9 to TRBJ2-6; D possibly corresponds to TRBD1 (7 bases). Germline lookup yields CDR1 SGDLS and CDR2 YYNGEE. Trimming took off 3 bases at V and 0 bases at J, with 16 bases between the two ends. This CDR3 has 18 residues.

This sequence joins TRBV5-4 and TRBJ1-2; 10 bases line up with TRBD1. V shed 4 bases and J 4 bases; nucleotides not matched to a gene: 7. The CDR3 has 15 residues. From germline, CDR1 is SGHNT and CDR2 YYREEE (reference sequence). The CDR3 sequence is CASSHDRGQGYGYTF. The CDR3 bases are TGTGCCAGCAGCCATGACAGGGGGCAGGGCTATGGCTACACCTTC.

This clone is classed as medium-sized. The chain couples TRBV5-1 to TRBJ2-2; 13 bases are shared with TRBD2. The V gene end was trimmed by 5 bases and the J gene end by 2 bases; junction bases not matched to a gene: 18. Germline loops: CDR1 SGHRS, CDR2 YFSETQ. CDR3 length equals 21 residues. DNA for the CDR3: TGCGCCAGCAGACTTAAGAGAAATTTTACTAGCGGGGGGGCTAACACCGGGGAGCTGTTTTTT. Translated: CASRLKRNFTSGGANTGELFF.

The chain couples TRBV14 to TRBJ2-3; no firm D call. V was pared by 4 bases and J by 6 bases, with 8 bases between. The CDR3 spans 12 residues. CDR1 and CDR2 (germline): SGHDN, FVKESK. This CDR3 reads CASSRTTDTQYF. DNA of the CDR3: TGTGCCAGCAGCCGAACAACCGATACGCAGTATTTT. The whole variable domain, filled in from reference TRBV14 and TRBJ2-3, reads EAGVTQFPSHSVIEKGQTVTLRCDPISGHDNLYWYRRVMGKEIKFLLHFVKESKQDESGMPNNRFLAERTGGTYSTLKVQPAELEDSGVYFCASSRTTDTQYFGPGTRLTVL.

J is TRBJ1-2 and V is TRBV15, with D possibly being TRBD1 (6 bases). The germline CDR1 and CDR2 sequences are LNHNV and YYDKDF (reference sequence). V shed 0 bases and J shed 2 bases, with 13 bases lying between them. CDR3 length: 16 residues. CDR3 residues: CATSRDGQHRNYGYTF. As DNA, the CDR3 is TGTGCCACCAGCAGAGATGGACAGCATCGGAACTATGGCTACACCTTC.

The V call is TRBV6-1, the J call TRBJ2-2; 8 bases line up with TRBD1. In germline, CDR1 is MNHNS, CDR2 SASEGT. This CDR3 spans 15 amino acids. With V trimmed by 2 bases and J by 3 bases, 2 bases remained unmatched. CDR3 residues: CASSEQGAYTGELFF. Here the CDR3 DNA reads TGTGCCAGCAGTGAACAGGGGGCGTACACCGGGGAGCTGTTTTTT.

The chain recombines TRBV5-6 with TRBJ1-1, with 7 bases matching TRBD1. The V gene end was trimmed by 0 bases and the J gene end by 4 bases; junction bases not matched to a gene: 6. Germline loops: CDR1 SGHDT, CDR2 YYEEEE. CDR3 length: 15 amino acids. The CDR3 DNA follows: TGTGCCAGCAGCTTGGGACAGGGTTTGGCCACTGAAGCTTTCTTT. It is translated as CASSLGQGLATEAFF.

The chain carries TRBV5-4 and TRBJ1-2; 9 bases fit TRBD1. The germline V gene has CDR1 SGHNT and CDR2 YYREEE (reference sequence). This CDR3 contains 15 residues. J was trimmed by 3 bases and V by 3 bases; bases with no gene match: 6. CDR3 region: CASSSRDRVHYGYTF. The DNA for the CDR3 is TGTGCCAGCAGCTCCCGGGACAGGGTGCACTATGGCTACACCTTC.

V is TRBV12-3 or TRBV12-4 and J is TRBJ1-1; D is uncertain. Between the trimmed V and J ends, which lost 7 bases and 0 bases, there was a span of 6 bases. This CDR3 is built from 12 residues. Here the CDR3 DNA reads TGTGCCAGCACGTTTATGAACACTGAAGCTTTCTTT. Protein sequence: CASTFMNTEAFF.

V and J are TRBV19 and TRBJ1-5, with a possible D match to TRBD1 (5 bases). CDR3 length: 12 residues. In germline, CDR1 is LNHDA, CDR2 SQIVND (reference sequence). The germline V and J ends were trimmed by 6 bases and 11 bases, with 14 bases remaining between them. CDR3 loop: CASSQEGLAQHF. The CDR3 coding sequence is TGTGCCAGTAGCCAGGAGGGGTTAGCCCAGCATTTT.

This CDR3 reads CASSWTGVNYEQYF. The CDR3 nucleotides read TGTGCCAGCAGTTGGACAGGGGTGAACTACGAGCAGTACTTC. The chain couples TRBV6-5 to TRBJ2-7; 9 bases fit TRBD1. The V segment lost 4 bases and the J segment 3 bases; nucleotides outside the gene matches: 4. Germline V gene data show CDR1 as MNHEY and CDR2 as SVGAGI. This CDR3 is 14 amino acids long.

The chain carries TRBV2 and TRBJ2-7; 7 bases map to TRBD1. J was trimmed by 0 bases and V by 8 bases; bases with no gene match: 4. This CDR3 has 13 residues. The germline CDR1 and CDR2 sequences are SNHLY and FYNNEI. In nucleotides, the CDR3 is TGTGCCAGCTGGGACAGCAGCTCCTACGAGCAGTACTTC. Translating gives CASWDSSSYEQYF.

The chain has TRBV6-1 and TRBJ2-1; the match to TRBD2 covers 10 bases. Germline trimming cut 3 bases from V and 4 bases from J; bases unmatched to any gene: 9. Germline CDR1 and CDR2: MNHNS and SASEGT. CDR3 length: 17 amino acids. This CDR3 is CASSEVRTSGTYNEQFF. As DNA, the CDR3 is TGTGCCAGCAGTGAGGTTAGGACTAGCGGTACTTACAATGAGCAGTTCTTC.

This chain links TRBV12-3 or TRBV12-4 with TRBJ2-7; 8 bases agree with TRBD1. The CDR3 extends over 13 amino acids. The V and J ends lost 5 bases and 3 bases, in that order; junction bases with no gene match: 3. The CDR3 DNA sequence: TGTGCCAGCAGTCAGGGACAGGTCTACGAGCAGTACTTC. Residues: CASSQGQVYEQYF.

The gene calls are TRBV29-1 and TRBJ2-1; D not resolved. V was shortened by 4 bases and J by 6 bases, with 4 bases between the two germline ends. This CDR3 spans 10 amino acids. CDR1 is SQVTM, CDR2 ANQGSEA, per germline. This CDR3 is CSVVVNEQFF. The CDR3 bases are TGCAGCGTTGTAGTCAATGAGCAGTTCTTC.

The chain carries TRBV3-1 (or the pseudogene TRBV3-2) and TRBJ2-7; D might be TRBD2 (5 bases). The CDR3 spans 14 residues. CDR1 and CDR2 from the germline V gene are LGHDT and YNNKEL (reference sequence). Trimming left V 2 bases short and J 4 bases short, with 12 bases between. CDR3 amino acids: CASSQFSADYEQYF. The CDR3 DNA is TGTGCCAGCAGCCAATTTTCAGCGGATTACGAGCAGTACTTC.